This T cell receptor (beta chain) was found in a study of vaccination and CD4 T cells after COVID-19. Study findings and constraints: Convalescent patients had a median roughly 84% of post-vaccine SARS-CoV-2-reactive clones that were detected only after vaccination, not before it.

Comments on this clonotype: Its antigen is still unknown.

The CDR3 contains 12 residues. Trimming left V 0 bases short and J 7 bases short, with 9 bases between. Germline loops: CDR1 SQVTM, CDR2 ANQGSEA. The study sequenced cultured CD4+ T cell DNA using the Oncomine TCR Beta short-read assay. Genomic DNA was isolated from CD4+ T cells that had been cultured. TCRdb analysed the PCR reads with MiXCR anew, one entry per CDR3 protein. The table shows 15,000 to 25,000 distinct CDR3 sequences, with around 50% occurring only once. Treatment meaning: roughly nine-day PBMC culture with coronavirus spike peptide pools or control peptides (ViraFEST assay). The chain combines TRBV29-1 with TRBJ1-2; D may be TRBD1 (5 bases). Input material: CD4+ T cells from blood, cultured in vitro. The sequence derives from a human donor who had recovered from COVID-19. This CDR3 reads CSVEDLRGGYTF. In DNA, the CDR3 is TGCAGCGTTGAAGATCTAAGGGGTGGCTACACCTTC.